These 25 T cell receptor beta chains were all obtained from the same sample, sequenced in a study of PD-1 blockade in classical Hodgkin lymphoma. Time point meaning: cycle 4 day 1 (C4D1), after five to seven weeks of nivolumab. Each of the patients experienced relapse following autologous stem cell transplantation, and their brentuximab vedotin exposure differed. Sequencing used immunoSEQ multiplex PCR; TCRdb keeps in-frame clones, though not all of them. The sample includes around 25,000 clones, roughly 90% seen only once; the top ten take around 25%. This specimen consisted of peripheral blood mononuclear cells (PBMCs), obtained before the fourth cycle of nivolumab. The receptors come from a human donor with classical Hodgkin lymphoma.

The chain combines TRBV18 with TRBJ2-7; D is ambiguous. CDR3 length equals 14 residues. Germline CDR1 and CDR2: KGHSH and LQKENI. Trimming took 3 bases from V and 2 from J, leaving 11 bases between them. This chain's CDR3 is CASSPETTPYEQYF. The CDR3 DNA reads as TGTGCCAGCTCACCGGAGACAACACCCTACGAGCAGTACTTC.

The V gene is TRBV2, the J gene TRBJ2-7; 10 bases are shared with TRBD2. CDR1 and CDR2 (germline): SNHLY, FYNNEI. The CDR3 spans 14 residues. V lost 2 bases, J lost 6 bases, and 4 bases stayed unmatched. CDR3 bases: TGTGCCAGCAGTGAAACGTTAGCGGGAGGCGAGCAGTACTTC. The encoded protein is CASSETLAGGEQYF. The full variable domain, with the rest looked up from reference TRBV2 and TRBJ2-7, is EPEVTQTPSHQVTQMGQEVILRCVPISNHLYFYWYRQILGQKVEFLVSFYNNEISEKSEIFDDQFSVERPDGSNFTLKIRSTKLEDSAMYFCASSETLAGGEQYFGPGTRLTVT.

This clone was counted a few times. The J gene is TRBJ2-3, the V gene TRBV6-4; 16 positions agree with TRBD2. The CDR3 extends over 17 amino acids. The junction had 8 bases not matched to a gene; V was cut back by 5 bases and J by 6 bases. Germline CDR1 MRHNA, CDR2 SNTAGT. CDR3 DNA: TGTGCCAGCAGTCAGTTGGGACTAGCGGGAGGGCCGGATACGCAGTATTTT. This sequence encodes CASSQLGLAGGPDTQYF.

CDR3 loop: CASSSHRANYGYTF. Written as DNA, the CDR3 is TGTGCCAGCAGTTCCCACAGGGCTAACTATGGCTACACCTTC. The chain is built from TRBV6-5 and TRBJ1-2, with D perhaps TRBD1 (6 bases). V was trimmed by 4 bases and J by 0 bases, leaving 9 bases between them. The CDR3 loop spans 14 amino acids. Germline CDR1 reads MNHEY; CDR2 reads SVGAGI.

The genes are TRBV5-6 and TRBJ1-2; TRBD1 is a possible D gene (5 bases). Deletions cut 0 bases from V and 5 bases from J, with 8 bases between. The CDR3 spans 13 residues. The V gene's germline CDR1 is SGHDT and CDR2 YYEEEE. DNA for the CDR3: TGTGCCAGCAGCTTGGCTGGGGGATATGGCTACACCTTC. It codes for CASSLAGGYGYTF.

The chain uses TRBV7-8 and TRBJ2-7; unclear D gene. The ends were cut back, 2 bases at V and 2 bases at J, with 7 bases in the middle. From germline, CDR1 is SGHVS and CDR2 FQNEAQ. The CDR3 loop spans 13 amino acids. The CDR3 protein is CASSLSTTYEQYF. The CDR3 DNA reads as TGTGCCAGCAGCTTAAGTACGACCTACGAGCAGTACTTC.

This CDR3 is CASKTSGRWGEQFF. CDR3 DNA: TGTGCCAGCAAGACTAGCGGGAGGTGGGGTGAGCAGTTCTTC. The chain carries TRBV2 and TRBJ2-1; 13 bases are shared with TRBD2. The CDR3 contains 14 residues. Trimming cost V 7 bases and J 9 bases; bases outside gene matches: 6. Per the germline V gene, CDR1 is SNHLY and CDR2 is FYNNEI.

V and J are TRBV5-1 and TRBJ2-7; tentatively, D is TRBD1 or TRBD2 (6 bases each). From germline, CDR1 is SGHRS and CDR2 YFSETQ. The CDR3 has 15 residues. V was shortened by 0 bases and J by 3 bases, with 13 bases between the two germline ends. As DNA, the CDR3 is TGCGCCAGCAGCTTGGAGGAGGGGGGCTTCTACGAGCAGTACTTC. Translated: CASSLEEGGFYEQYF.

V is TRBV4-2 and J is TRBJ2-2; D possibly corresponds to TRBD2 (6 bases). The CDR3 covers 15 residues. V was clipped by 1 base and J by 6 bases, with 12 bases between them. Per the germline V gene, CDR1 is LGHNA and CDR2 is YNFKEQ. CDR3 loop: CASSQVGLSSGELFF. DNA of the CDR3: TGTGCCAGCAGCCAAGTCGGACTATCGTCCGGGGAGCTGTTTTTT.

The gene calls are TRBV12-5 and TRBJ2-2; 9 bases fit TRBD1. The CDR3 contains 17 residues. Trimming at V came to 1 base and at J to 2 bases, leaving 5 bases not matched to a gene. CDR1 is LGHNT and CDR2 is FRNRAP in the germline V gene. Here the CDR3 DNA reads TGTGCTAGTGGTTTGGGATTGGGACAGGGAAACACCGGGGAGCTGTTTTTT. It is translated as CASGLGLGQGNTGELFF.

This chain's CDR3 is CASSLGGWGTEAFF. The CDR3, as DNA: TGTGCCAGCAGCTTAGGGGGATGGGGCACTGAAGCTTTCTTT. The chain joins TRBV11-2 to TRBJ1-1; no firm D call. V was cut by 1 base and J by 4 bases, with 10 bases left in between. There are 14 residues in the CDR3. Germline V gene lookup returns CDR1 SGHAT and CDR2 FQNNGV.

This rearrangement joins TRBV19 to TRBJ1-1; 7 bases are shared with TRBD1. With V trimmed by 1 base and J by 6 bases, 2 bases remained unmatched. There are 13 residues in the CDR3. Germline V gene lookup returns CDR1 LNHDA and CDR2 SQIVND (reference sequence). CDR3: CASSIGGGPEAFF. The CDR3 DNA sequence: TGTGCCAGTAGTATAGGAGGGGGCCCTGAAGCTTTCTTT.

The chain uses TRBV7-9 and TRBJ2-3; 8 bases are shared with TRBD2. The CDR3 is 16 amino acids. Germline V gene lookup returns CDR1 SEHNR and CDR2 FQNEAQ (reference sequence). Trimming removed 7 bases from V and 0 bases from J; junction bases left unmatched: 9. This CDR3 is CASNWIAGTSTDTQYF. CDR3 nucleotide sequence: TGTGCCAGCAATTGGATAGCGGGGACTAGCACAGATACGCAGTATTTT.

The rearrangement joins TRBV5-1 to TRBJ2-7; either TRBD1 or TRBD2 may supply D (5 bases each). Trimming shortened V by 4 bases and J by 6 bases, and 20 bases separated the two germline ends. The CDR3 spans 15 residues. The V gene's germline CDR1 is SGHRS and CDR2 YFSETQ. The CDR3 region has the DNA TGCGCCAGCAGCGCTGGTGGGGGTCAGGCAAGCGAGCAGTACTTC. This encodes CASSAGGGQASEQYF.

In this sample, this clone turned up once. The V call is TRBV6-6, the J call TRBJ2-5; D might be TRBD2 (7 bases). CDR1 and CDR2 (germline): MNHNY, SVGAGI (reference sequence). There are 13 residues in the CDR3. With 2 bases removed from V and 5 bases from J, the gap between germline ends came to 9 bases. The CDR3 here is CASSYRGGETQYF. The DNA of the CDR3 is TGTGCCAGCAGTTACAGGGGGGGGGAGACCCAGTACTTC.

J is TRBJ2-1 and V is TRBV6-4, with TRBD2 identical over 9 bases. Germline CDR1 reads MRHNA; CDR2 reads SNTAGT. This CDR3 has 16 amino acids. V lost 0 bases and J lost 4; bases outside the gene matches: 4. For the CDR3, the DNA is TGTGCCAGCAGTGACTCAGCTAGCGGGGAATACAATGAGCAGTTCTTC. This translates into CASSDSASGEYNEQFF.

The rearrangement links TRBV18 to TRBJ2-5; D remains unclear. CDR3 length: 14 residues. The germline CDR1 and CDR2 sequences are KGHSH and LQKENI. Trimming removed 3 bases from V and 1 base from J, with 9 bases in between. The CDR3 loop is CASSPTPTQETQYF. The DNA for the CDR3 is TGTGCCAGCTCACCCACACCCACCCAAGAGACCCAGTACTTC.

J is TRBJ2-7 and V is TRBV5-6, with 7 bases identical to TRBD2. This CDR3 is 15 amino acids long. V gave up 0 bases and J gave up 3 bases; unmatched junction bases: 6. The V gene's germline CDR1 is SGHDT and CDR2 YYEEEE. The CDR3 region has the DNA TGTGCCAGCAGCTTGGGTACAGCGGGACGCTACGAGCAGTACTTC. This gives the protein CASSLGTAGRYEQYF.

The chain recombines TRBV11-2 with TRBJ2-7; D not resolved. CDR1 and CDR2 from the germline V gene are SGHAT and FQNNGV. This CDR3 spans 13 amino acids. V was pared by 2 bases and J by 6 bases, with 11 bases between. This chain's CDR3 is CASSLLNPAEQYF. The CDR3 DNA reads TGTGCCAGCAGCTTACTCAACCCCGCCGAGCAGTACTTC.

The V gene is TRBV10-1, the J gene TRBJ2-3, with D maybe TRBD2 (6 bases). Germline CDR1 is WNHNN and CDR2 is SYGVQD (reference sequence). V was cut by 3 bases and J by 3 bases, with 16 bases left in between. The CDR3 is 16 amino acids. CDR3 amino acids: CASSDIGTQQTDTQYF. The DNA for the CDR3 is TGCGCCAGCAGTGATATCGGGACTCAGCAAACAGATACGCAGTATTTT.

This clone was observed once. The chain recombines TRBV27 with TRBJ1-2, with TRBD1 matching over 7 bases. The CDR3 consists of 15 residues. Germline CDR1 reads MNHEY; CDR2 reads SMNVEV (reference sequence). V lost 5 bases, J lost 0 bases, and 6 bases stayed unmatched. CDR3 bases: TGTGCCAGCAGTCTACTCAGGGGGGCTAACTATGGCTACACCTTC. Translating gives CASSLLRGANYGYTF.

The count of this clone is one. This chain connects TRBV9 to TRBJ2-3; D gene uncertain. Germline CDR1 SGDLS, CDR2 YYNGEE. This CDR3 has 15 residues. The V end was cut by 0 bases, the J end by 0 bases, with 8 bases between. The CDR3, as DNA: TGTGCCAGCAGCGTAGCGTCCTATAGCACAGATACGCAGTATTTT. This sequence encodes CASSVASYSTDTQYF.

The gene calls are TRBV7-9 and TRBJ2-1; TRBD2 matches at 11 bases. Losses at the gene ends were 5 bases for V and 0 bases for J; bases not matched to a gene: 9. The CDR3 loop spans 18 amino acids. The V gene's germline CDR1 is SEHNR and CDR2 FQNEAQ (reference sequence). The CDR3 protein is CASSPRGLAGVSYNEQFF. The DNA of the CDR3 is TGTGCCAGCAGCCCGAGAGGACTAGCGGGTGTCTCCTACAATGAGCAGTTCTTC.

This clone appeared a single time. This CDR3 is CASSAGLAETTDTQYF. The DNA of the CDR3 is TGTGCCAGCAGTGCGGGACTAGCGGAGACTACAGATACGCAGTATTTT. The chain carries TRBV2 and TRBJ2-3; 11 bases line up with TRBD2. The CDR3 has 16 residues. Trimming removed 4 bases from V and 3 bases from J; junction bases left unmatched: 6. Per germline, CDR1 SNHLY and CDR2 FYNNEI. Using reference TRBV2 and TRBJ2-3 for the parts outside the CDR3, the full variable domain is EPEVTQTPSHQVTQMGQEVILRCVPISNHLYFYWYRQILGQKVEFLVSFYNNEISEKSEIFDDQFSVERPDGSNFTLKIRSTKLEDSAMYFCASSAGLAETTDTQYFGPGTRLTVL.

V gene TRBV19 combines with J gene TRBJ1-1; 7 bases line up with TRBD1. Germline CDR1 LNHDA, CDR2 SQIVND (reference sequence). Trimming cost V 4 bases and J 4 bases; bases outside gene matches: 6. The CDR3 loop spans 14 amino acids. CDR3 coding DNA: TGTGCCAGTAGTACACGACAGGGTTCCACTGAAGCTTTCTTT. Translation gives CASSTRQGSTEAFF.